One sample yielded the 9 T cell receptor beta chains listed below, sequenced in a study of blood T cell repertoires in COVID-19. Sequencing was performed with immunoSEQ multiplex PCR; in TCRdb, only in-frame clones are kept and a portion is missing. The sample lists roughly 370,000 clones, roughly 89% occurring once. Sequencing was done on a sample of PBMCs or T cells enriched from blood (not recorded which). The receptors come from a woman aged 50 to 60 who had recovered from COVID-19.

This sequence joins TRBV11-2 and TRBJ1-2; D is unclear. V was shortened by 3 bases and J by 3 bases, with 17 bases between the two germline ends. The V gene's germline CDR1 is SGHAT and CDR2 FQNNGV. The CDR3 is 16 amino acids. The CDR3 protein is CASSFNIKLDDYGYTF. CDR3 bases: TGTGCCAGCAGCTTCAATATCAAACTCGATGACTATGGCTACACCTTC.

This chain uses TRBV7-6 with TRBJ2-3; 10 bases match TRBD2. CDR1 SGHVS and CDR2 FNYEAQ come from the germline V gene. V shed 5 bases, J shed 4 bases, and the junction held 9 bases outside the gene matches. CDR3 length: 16 amino acids. This chain's CDR3 is CASSLPLAGESDTQYF. The CDR3 nucleotides are TGTGCCAGCAGCCTGCCCCTAGCGGGGGAGTCAGATACGCAGTATTTT. Using reference TRBV7-6 and TRBJ2-3 for the parts outside the CDR3, the full variable domain is GAGVSQSPRYKVTKRGQDVALRCDPISGHVSLYWYRQALGQGPEFLTYFNYEAQQDKSGLPNDRFSAERPEGSISTLTIQRTEQRDSAMYRCASSLPLAGESDTQYFGPGTRLTVL.

The chain joins TRBV4-3 to TRBJ2-7; 7 bases agree with TRBD2. Germline V lookup: CDR1 LGHNA, CDR2 YSLEER. V lost 0 bases to trimming and J lost 1 base; unmatched junction nucleotides: 6. This CDR3 region has 16 residues. CDR3 region: CASSQDSGAGSYEQYF. CDR3 in DNA: TGCGCCAGCAGCCAAGACAGCGGGGCGGGGTCCTACGAGCAGTACTTC.

The chain employs TRBV7-8 and TRBJ2-7; D perhaps matches TRBD1 (6 bases). Trimming pared 5 bases from V and 2 bases from J, leaving 19 bases between. In germline, CDR1 is SGHVS, CDR2 FQNEAQ. There are 16 residues in the CDR3. The chain's CDR3 is CASSTTPWDTTYEQYF. The CDR3 nucleotides are TGTGCCAGCAGCACTACTCCCTGGGACACCACCTACGAGCAGTACTTC.

The chain carries TRBV28 and TRBJ1-2; D is unresolved. The germline V gene encodes CDR1 MDHEN and CDR2 SYDVKM. The ends were cut back, 6 bases at V and 5 bases at J, with 10 bases in the middle. The CDR3 is 12 residues long. CDR3: CASRTTRYGYTF. CDR3 sequence (DNA): TGTGCCAGCAGAACAACAAGATATGGCTACACCTTC.

With regard to this clone: Its ends do not fully match the called genes, so a read error is possible. This chain uses TRBV7-7 with TRBJ2-5; TRBD1 matches at 9 bases. CDR3 size: 16 residues. Germline assignment: CDR1 SSHAT and CDR2 FNYEAQ (reference sequence). The CDR3: CASSLGTGYGQETQYF. The CDR3 DNA is TGTGCTAGCAGCTTGGGGACAGGGTACGGCCAAGAGACCCAGTACTTC.

The chain links TRBV7-6 to TRBJ2-7, with 8 nucleotides matching TRBD1. The CDR3 is made up of 15 amino acids. Germline lookup yields CDR1 SGHVS and CDR2 FNYEAQ. The J segment lost 5 bases and the V segment lost 5 bases, leaving 11 bases of the junction unmatched. The CDR3 spells CASSQAGGKIDEQYF. The CDR3 DNA reads as TGTGCCAGCAGCCAAGCAGGGGGCAAGATCGACGAGCAGTACTTC. The full variable domain, in which reference TRBV7-6 and TRBJ2-7 provide the parts outside the CDR3, is GAGVSQSPRYKVTKRGQDVALRCDPISGHVSLYWYRQALGQGPEFLTYFNYEAQQDKSGLPNDRFSAERPEGSISTLTIQRTEQRDSAMYRCASSQAGGKIDEQYFGPGTRLTVT.

This clone has a single count. For the CDR3, the DNA is TGTGCCACCAGTGGGGCTATCGGGGGGGTTAATACGCAGTATTTT. This sequence encodes CATSGAIGGVNTQYF. The chain couples TRBV24-1 to TRBJ2-3; 8 bases are a match to TRBD2. CDR1 and CDR2 (germline): KGHDR, SFDVKD. Trimming at V came to 5 bases and at J to 7 bases, leaving 10 bases not matched to a gene. The CDR3 spans 15 residues.

V and J are TRBV19 and TRBJ1-5; D remains unclear. CDR1 LNHDA and CDR2 SQIVND come from the germline V gene (reference sequence). The CDR3 totals 14 residues. Trimming shortened V by 6 bases and J by 4 bases, and 13 bases separated the two germline ends. The CDR3 region has the DNA TGTGCCAGTAGGACAAGAGGGAGAAATCAGCCCCAGCATTTT. Its translation: CASRTRGRNQPQHF.